The 12 T cell receptor beta chains below all came from one sample that was sequenced in a study of T cells in Graves' hyperthyroidism and ophthalmopathy. RNA transcripts yielded amplified TCR beta CDR3 regions. TCR CDR3 underwent first-round RT-PCR with the HTBI primer set. Via MiXCR, TCRdb re-called the multiplex PCR reads, giving one row per CDR3 protein. The sample has 300,000 to 400,000 distinct CDR3 sequences; roughly 13% are singletons. Sequenced material: blood. The receptors stem from a woman younger than 35 with Graves' hyperthyroidism.

This clonotype was observed at least ten times. The rearrangement joins TRBV20-1 to TRBJ2-2; 10 nucleotides align to TRBD2. This CDR3 contains 15 residues. The V segment lost 3 bases and the J segment 4 bases; nucleotides outside the gene matches: 5. Germline CDR1 is DFQATT and CDR2 is SNEGSKA (reference sequence). The CDR3 here is CSASLSGRGTGELFF. The CDR3 bases are TGCAGTGCTAGCCTGAGCGGGAGGGGCACCGGGGAGCTGTTTTTT.

This clonotype occurred many times. J is TRBJ2-3 and V is TRBV12-3 or TRBV12-4, with 7 bases aligning to TRBD1. The CDR3 is 14 residues long. The V gene end was trimmed by 6 bases and the J gene end by 2 bases; junction bases not matched to a gene: 5. The CDR3 sequence is CASSPGTDTDTQYF. As DNA, the CDR3 is TGTGCCAGCAGCCCTGGGACAGACACAGATACGCAGTATTTT.

Many counts were recorded for this clonotype. J is TRBJ2-5 and V is TRBV7-2, with 7 bases matching TRBD2. The V gene's germline CDR1 is SGHTA and CDR2 FQGNSA. This CDR3 contains 15 residues. Trimming removed 1 base from V and 9 bases from J; junction bases left unmatched: 11. The DNA for the CDR3 is TGTGCCAGCAGCTTAGGGGCGGGAGTCTATGATCCCCAGTACTTC. As protein: CASSLGAGVYDPQYF.

There are many counts of this clonotype. The J gene is TRBJ2-1, the V gene TRBV5-1; 10 nucleotides match TRBD2. Germline CDR1 reads SGHRS; CDR2 reads YFSETQ. The CDR3 covers 20 residues. Trimming at V came to 3 bases and at J to 4 bases, leaving 19 bases not matched to a gene. The DNA for the CDR3 is TGCGCCAGCAGCTCCGGATTAGCGGGGGGACCCCACGAGAGGTACAATGAGCAGTTCTTC. It encodes CASSSGLAGGPHERYNEQFF.

This clonotype was seen ten or more times. V is TRBV11-2 and J is TRBJ1-1, with unresolved D. Trimming stripped 6 bases from V and 8 bases from J, with 16 bases between. In germline, CDR1 is SGHAT, CDR2 FQNNGV. The CDR3 consists of 13 residues. The CDR3 nucleotides read TGTGCCAGCAGGTCGCTGGCTAAAACCGAAGCTTTCTTT. Translated: CASRSLAKTEAFF. The full variable domain, completed using reference TRBV11-2 and TRBJ1-1, is EAGVAQSPRYKIIEKRQSVAFWCNPISGHATLYWYQQILGQGPKLLIQFQNNGVVDDSQLPKDRFSAERLKGVDSTLKIQPAKLEDSAVYLCASRSLAKTEAFFGQGTRLTVV.

This clonotype was seen many times. The V call is TRBV20-1, the J call TRBJ2-2; a possible D gene is TRBD2 (6 bases). The CDR3 has 16 amino acids. Trimming removed 0 bases at V and 4 bases at J, with 15 bases between. Germline values: CDR1 DFQATT, CDR2 SNEGSKA (reference sequence). CDR3 in DNA: TGCAGTGCTAGAGATCACGCCTCGCGGGGCACCGGGGAGCTGTTTTTT. It encodes CSARDHASRGTGELFF.

This clonotype has ten or more counts. The rearrangement uses TRBV5-8 and TRBJ1-5; D ambiguous. Trimming pared 1 base from V and 9 bases from J, leaving 5 bases between. The CDR3 is made up of 11 amino acids. Germline V lookup: CDR1 SGHTS, CDR2 YDEGEE. The CDR3 reads CASSLYGPQHF. CDR3 sequence (DNA): TGTGCCAGCAGCTTGTATGGGCCCCAGCATTTT. Filled out from reference TRBV5-8 and TRBJ1-5, the complete variable domain reads EAGVTQSPTHLIKTRGQQATLRCSPISGHTSVYWYQQALGLGLQFLLWYDEGEERNRGNFPPRFSGRQFPNYSSELNVNALELEDSALYLCASSLYGPQHFGDGTRLSIL.

This clonotype was counted ten times or more. This sequence joins TRBV7-9 and TRBJ1-1; D not resolved. Germline V gene data show CDR1 as SEHNR and CDR2 as FQNEAQ (reference sequence). Trimming cost V 2 bases and J 0 bases, with 7 bases left between them. The CDR3 consists of 14 residues. The CDR3 region is CASSLWGVNTEAFF. As DNA, the CDR3 is TGTGCCAGCAGCTTATGGGGTGTGAACACTGAAGCTTTCTTT.

The V gene is TRBV6-9, the J gene TRBJ2-2; no clear D. The length of the CDR3 is 15 residues. CDR1 is MNHGY, CDR2 SVAAGI, per germline. V dropped 3 bases and J dropped 3 bases, with 11 bases sitting between them. CDR3 residues: CASSYLQIYTGELFF. The CDR3 nucleotides are TGTGCCAGCAGTTACTTACAAATTTACACCGGGGAGCTGTTTTTT.

This clonotype was detected many times. V usage is TRBV20-1 and J usage is TRBJ2-5; 13 positions agree with TRBD2. The junction had 13 bases not matched to a gene; V was cut back by 3 bases and J by 6 bases. Germline V lookup: CDR1 DFQATT, CDR2 SNEGSKA (reference sequence). The CDR3 extends over 17 amino acids. CDR3 sequence reads: CSARPNSRTSGSKTQYF. The CDR3 DNA reads TGCAGTGCTAGGCCCAACAGCCGGACTAGCGGGAGTAAGACCCAGTACTTC.

The chain has TRBV9 and TRBJ2-5, with 9 bases aligning to TRBD2. Germline assignment: CDR1 SGDLS and CDR2 YYNGEE. This CDR3 is built from 14 residues. V gave up 4 bases and J gave up 2 bases; unmatched junction bases: 3. CDR3 sequence: CASSSAGGQETQYF. CDR3 bases: TGTGCCAGCAGCTCGGCGGGGGGGCAAGAGACCCAGTACTTC.

The V gene is TRBV19, the J gene TRBJ2-7, with D possibly being TRBD1 (6 bases). V was cut by 6 bases and J by 0 bases, with 12 bases left in between. Germline V gene sequence: CDR1 LNHDA, CDR2 SQIVND (reference sequence). This CDR3 has 14 residues. The CDR3 DNA is TGTGCCAGTAGCGGAACAGGGATCTCCTACGAGCAGTACTTC. It specifies CASSGTGISYEQYF.